This T cell receptor (beta chain) was retrieved from a study of T cell responses to AZD1222 COVID-19 vaccine. General study points: Just six or seven AZD1222 recipients tested seropositive at baseline.

The CDR3 loop spans 15 amino acids. Unmatched junction bases numbered 4, after V lost 5 bases and J lost 0 bases. Germline lookup yields CDR1 MNHEY and CDR2 SMNVEV (reference sequence). Clones were read by immunoSEQ multiplex PCR, and TCRdb kept only the in-frame ones, dropping some. Of 90,000 to 130,000 clones in the sample, 81% were seen once. This clone showed up just once. Its antigen is undetermined. The clonotype was recovered from an adult in good health. Sample: peripheral blood, taken on day 0 of AZD1222 vaccination. The V call is TRBV27, the J call TRBJ1-5, with 7 bases lining up with TRBD1. The CDR3 coding sequence is TGTGCCAGCAGTGCACAGGGGATTAGCAATCAGCCCCAGCATTTT. Its translation is CASSAQGISNQPQHF.